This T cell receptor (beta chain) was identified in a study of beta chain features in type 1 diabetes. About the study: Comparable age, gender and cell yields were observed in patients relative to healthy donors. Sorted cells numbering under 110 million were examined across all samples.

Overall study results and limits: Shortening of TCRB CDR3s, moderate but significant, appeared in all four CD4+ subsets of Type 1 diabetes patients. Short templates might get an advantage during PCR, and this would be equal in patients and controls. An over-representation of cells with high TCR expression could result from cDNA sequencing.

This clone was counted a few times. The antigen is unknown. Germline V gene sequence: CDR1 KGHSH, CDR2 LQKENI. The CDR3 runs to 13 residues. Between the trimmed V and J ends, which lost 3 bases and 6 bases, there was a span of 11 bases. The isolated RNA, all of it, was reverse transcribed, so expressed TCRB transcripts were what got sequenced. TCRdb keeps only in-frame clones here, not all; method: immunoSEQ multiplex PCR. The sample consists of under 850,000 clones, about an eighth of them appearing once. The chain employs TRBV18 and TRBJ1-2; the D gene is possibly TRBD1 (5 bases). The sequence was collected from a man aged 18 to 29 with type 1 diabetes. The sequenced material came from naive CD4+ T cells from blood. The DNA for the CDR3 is TGTGCCAGCTCACCCGGGAGGGGCGATGGCTACACCTTC. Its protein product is CASSPGRGDGYTF.